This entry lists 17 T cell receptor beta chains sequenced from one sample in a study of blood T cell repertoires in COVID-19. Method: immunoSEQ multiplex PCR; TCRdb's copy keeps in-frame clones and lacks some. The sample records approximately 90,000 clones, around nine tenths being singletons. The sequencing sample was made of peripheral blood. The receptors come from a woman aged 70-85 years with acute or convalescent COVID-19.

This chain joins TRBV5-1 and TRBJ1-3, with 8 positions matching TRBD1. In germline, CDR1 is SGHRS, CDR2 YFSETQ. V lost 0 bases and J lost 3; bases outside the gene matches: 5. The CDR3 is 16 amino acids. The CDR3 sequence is CASSLAGGAGGNTIYF. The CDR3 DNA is TGCGCCAGCAGCTTGGCAGGGGGCGCGGGTGGAAACACCATATATTTT.

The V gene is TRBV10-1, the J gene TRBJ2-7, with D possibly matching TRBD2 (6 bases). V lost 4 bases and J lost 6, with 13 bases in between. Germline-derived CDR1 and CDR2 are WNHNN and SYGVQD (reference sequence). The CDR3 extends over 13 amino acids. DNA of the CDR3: TGCGCCAGCAGTGGGACTAACAACCCCGAGCAGTACTTC. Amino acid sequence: CASSGTNNPEQYF.

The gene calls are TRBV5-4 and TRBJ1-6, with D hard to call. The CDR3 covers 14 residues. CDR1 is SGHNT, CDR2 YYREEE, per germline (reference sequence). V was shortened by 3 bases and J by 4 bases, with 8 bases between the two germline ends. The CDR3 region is CASSSAGYNSPLHF. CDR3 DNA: TGTGCCAGCAGCTCGGCAGGATATAATTCACCCCTCCACTTT. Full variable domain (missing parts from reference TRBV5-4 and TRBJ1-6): ETGVTQSPTHLIKTRGQQVTLRCSSQSGHNTVSWYQQALGQGPQFIFQYYREEENGRGNFPPRFSGLQFPNYSSELNVNALELDDSALYLCASSSAGYNSPLHFGNGTRLTVT.

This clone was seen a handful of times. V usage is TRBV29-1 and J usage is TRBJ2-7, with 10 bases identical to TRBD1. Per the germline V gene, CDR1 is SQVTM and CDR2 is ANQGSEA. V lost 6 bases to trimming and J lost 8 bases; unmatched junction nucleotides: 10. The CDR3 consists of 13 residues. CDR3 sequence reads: CSVAGQGYTQQYF. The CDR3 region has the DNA TGCAGCGTGGCGGGACAGGGGTATACGCAGCAGTACTTC.

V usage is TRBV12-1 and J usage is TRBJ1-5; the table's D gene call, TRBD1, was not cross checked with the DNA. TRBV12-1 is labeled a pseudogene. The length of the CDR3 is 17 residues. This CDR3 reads CASSVDRGQIGNQPQHF. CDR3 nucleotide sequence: TGTGCCAGCAGCGTGGACAGGGGGCAGATTGGCAATCAGCCCCAGCATTTT.

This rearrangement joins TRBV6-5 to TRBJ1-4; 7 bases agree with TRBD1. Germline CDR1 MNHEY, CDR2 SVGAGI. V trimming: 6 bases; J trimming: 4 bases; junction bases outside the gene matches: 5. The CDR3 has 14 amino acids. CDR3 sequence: CASRVDRINEKLFF. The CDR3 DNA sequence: TGTGCCAGCAGGGTGGACAGGATTAATGAAAAACTGTTTTTT.

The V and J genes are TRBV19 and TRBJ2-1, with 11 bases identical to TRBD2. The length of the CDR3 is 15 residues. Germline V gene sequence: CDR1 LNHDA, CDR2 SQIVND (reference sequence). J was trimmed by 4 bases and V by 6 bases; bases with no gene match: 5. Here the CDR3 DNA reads TGTGCCAGTAGCCCAACTAGCGGGAGTTACAATGAGCAGTTCTTC. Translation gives CASSPTSGSYNEQFF.

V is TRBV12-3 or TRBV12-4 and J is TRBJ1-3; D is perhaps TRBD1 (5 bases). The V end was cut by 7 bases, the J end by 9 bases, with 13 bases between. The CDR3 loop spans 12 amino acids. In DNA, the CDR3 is TGTGCCAGCAACGGTGCCGGGGGCACCATATATTTT. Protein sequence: CASNGAGGTIYF.

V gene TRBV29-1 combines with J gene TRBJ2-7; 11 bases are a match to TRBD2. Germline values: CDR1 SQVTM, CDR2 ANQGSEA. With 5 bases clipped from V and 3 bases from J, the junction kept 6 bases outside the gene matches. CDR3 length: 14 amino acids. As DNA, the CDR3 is TGCAGCGTTCCACCCGGACTAGCGGGCTACGAGCAGTACTTC. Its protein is CSVPPGLAGYEQYF.

Here the CDR3 reads CASSLEPGEGPSAYNEQFF. The CDR3 bases are TGCGCCAGCAGCTTGGAGCCAGGTGAAGGGCCTAGCGCCTACAATGAGCAGTTCTTC. The gene calls are TRBV5-1 and TRBJ2-1; tentatively, D is TRBD2 (6 bases). The V end was cut by 0 bases, the J end by 2 bases, with 21 bases between. The length of the CDR3 is 19 residues. The germline V gene encodes CDR1 SGHRS and CDR2 YFSETQ.

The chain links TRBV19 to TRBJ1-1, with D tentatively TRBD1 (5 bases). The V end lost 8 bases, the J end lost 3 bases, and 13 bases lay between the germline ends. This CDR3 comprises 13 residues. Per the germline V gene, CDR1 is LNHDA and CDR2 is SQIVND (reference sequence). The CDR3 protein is CASAQGIDTEAFF. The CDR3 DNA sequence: TGTGCCAGTGCTCAGGGTATTGACACTGAAGCTTTCTTT.

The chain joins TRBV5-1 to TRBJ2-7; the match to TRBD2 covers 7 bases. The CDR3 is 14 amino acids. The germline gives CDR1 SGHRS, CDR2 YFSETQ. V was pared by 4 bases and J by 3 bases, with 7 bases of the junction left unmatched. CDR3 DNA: TGCGCCAGCAGCACAGCGGGACCACGCTACGAGCAGTACTTC. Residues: CASSTAGPRYEQYF.

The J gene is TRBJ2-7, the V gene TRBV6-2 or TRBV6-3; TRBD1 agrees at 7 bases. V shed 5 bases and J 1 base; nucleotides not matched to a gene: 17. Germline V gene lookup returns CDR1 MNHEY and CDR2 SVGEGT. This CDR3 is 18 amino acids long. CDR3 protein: CASSPRGQPYYRSYEQYF. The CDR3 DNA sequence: TGTGCCAGCAGTCCCAGGGGACAGCCTTATTATAGATCCTACGAGCAGTACTTC.

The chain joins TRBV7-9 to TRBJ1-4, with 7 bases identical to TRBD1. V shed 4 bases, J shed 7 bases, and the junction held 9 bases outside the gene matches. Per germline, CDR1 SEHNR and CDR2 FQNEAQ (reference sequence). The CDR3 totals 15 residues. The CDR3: CASSSVTGLAEKLFF. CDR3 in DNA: TGTGCCAGCAGCTCGGTGACAGGGCTCGCTGAAAAACTGTTTTTT.

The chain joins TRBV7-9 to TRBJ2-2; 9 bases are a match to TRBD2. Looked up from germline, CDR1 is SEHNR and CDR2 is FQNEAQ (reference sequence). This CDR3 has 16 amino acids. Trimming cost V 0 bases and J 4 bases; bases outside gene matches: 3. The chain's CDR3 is CASSLALAGATGELFF. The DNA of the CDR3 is TGTGCCAGCAGCTTAGCACTAGCGGGCGCCACCGGGGAGCTGTTTTTT.

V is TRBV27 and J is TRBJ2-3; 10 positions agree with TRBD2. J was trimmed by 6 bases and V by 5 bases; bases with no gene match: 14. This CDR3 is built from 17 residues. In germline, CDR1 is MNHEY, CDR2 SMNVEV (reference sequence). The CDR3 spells CASSPRSGRASSDTQYF. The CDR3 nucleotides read TGTGCCAGCAGTCCCCGAAGCGGGAGGGCCTCATCCGATACGCAGTATTTT.

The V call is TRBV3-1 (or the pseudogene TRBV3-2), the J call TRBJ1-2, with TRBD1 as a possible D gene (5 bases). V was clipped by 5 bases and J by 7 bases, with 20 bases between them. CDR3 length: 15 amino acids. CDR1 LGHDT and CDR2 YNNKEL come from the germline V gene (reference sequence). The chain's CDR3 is CASSGRDPRRGGYTF. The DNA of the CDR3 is TGTGCCAGCAGCGGCCGGGACCCCCGGCGGGGTGGCTACACCTTC.